Presented here are 21 T cell receptor beta chains from one specimen sequenced in a study of early T cells in non-severe SARS-CoV-2 infection. TCRdb re-called the 5' RACE reads through MiXCR, storing one row per CDR3 protein. The profile shows about 66,000 distinct CDR3 sequences, 20% of them singletons. The sequencing used whole blood, collected at baseline. The receptor set was obtained from an adult who was a healthcare worker with PCR-confirmed SARS-CoV-2 infection or an uninfected control (not recorded which).

The chain combines TRBV29-1 with TRBJ1-1; unclear D gene. Germline V CDR1 and CDR2: SQVTM, ANQGSEA. With 6 bases removed from V and 0 bases from J, the gap between germline ends came to 5 bases. This CDR3 contains 11 residues. The CDR3 nucleotides are TGCAGCGTGAAGATGAACACTGAAGCTTTCTTT. Its protein is CSVKMNTEAFF. Based on the CDR3 plus reference TRBV29-1 and TRBJ1-1, the full variable domain is SAVISQKPSRDICQRGTSLTIQCQVDSQVTMMFWYRQQPGQSLTLIATANQGSEATYESGFVIDKFPISRPNLTFSTLTVSNMSPEDSSIYLCSVKMNTEAFFGQGTRLTVV.

The V gene is TRBV3-1, the J gene TRBJ1-1; perhaps TRBD1 as D (5 bases). The germline V gene has CDR1 LGHDT and CDR2 YNNKEL (reference sequence). CDR3 length equals 14 residues. The V end lost 4 bases, the J end lost 4 bases, and 13 bases lay between the germline ends. CDR3 protein: CASSPGGVGTEAFF. The CDR3 nucleotides read TGTGCCAGCAGCCCCGGGGGGGTGGGCACTGAAGCTTTCTTT.

The CDR3 DNA sequence: TGTGCCGGGACATCCAGGGTTTCACCCCTCCACTTT. Translation gives CAGTSRVSPLHF. The chain is built from TRBV27 and TRBJ1-6, with D maybe TRBD1 (6 bases). Trimming left V 11 bases short and J 9 bases short, with 14 bases between. The CDR3 is made up of 12 amino acids. Germline assignment: CDR1 MNHEY and CDR2 SMNVEV (reference sequence).

This clonotype was observed once. The CDR3 DNA follows: TGCAGCGTTGCGGTCCAGTCAGACTCACCCCTCCACTTT. The encoded protein is CSVAVQSDSPLHF. V gene TRBV29-1 combines with J gene TRBJ1-6, with unresolved D. The germline V gene has CDR1 SQVTM and CDR2 ANQGSEA. The germline V and J ends were trimmed by 4 bases and 10 bases, with 14 bases remaining between them. This CDR3 is 13 amino acids long.

The V and J genes are TRBV7-2 and TRBJ1-5; 8 positions agree with TRBD1. V gave up 5 bases and J gave up 6 bases; unmatched junction bases: 3. Germline CDR1 and CDR2: SGHTA and FQGNSA. The CDR3 runs to 13 residues. CDR3 DNA: TGTGCCAGCAGCCGGGACAGGAGTCAGCCCCAGCATTTT. Its translation is CASSRDRSQPQHF.

The chain combines TRBV3-1 with TRBJ1-3; 7 nucleotides line up with TRBD1. CDR1 and CDR2 from the germline V gene are LGHDT and YNNKEL (reference sequence). CDR3 length equals 15 residues. Trimming removed 4 bases from V and 0 bases from J; junction bases left unmatched: 3. The CDR3 DNA follows: TGTGCCAGCAGCCCCGGACAGGCCTCTGGAAACACCATATATTTT. Protein: CASSPGQASGNTIYF.

The chain links TRBV20-1 to TRBJ2-7, with 7 bases aligning to TRBD2. Germline V gives CDR1 DFQATT, CDR2 SNEGSKA (reference sequence). This CDR3 spans 15 amino acids. The V gene end was trimmed by 3 bases and the J gene end by 2 bases; junction bases not matched to a gene: 10. The CDR3 region is CSASYPLAATYEQYF. The DNA of the CDR3 is TGCAGTGCTAGTTACCCTCTAGCGGCGACCTACGAGCAGTACTTC.

The gene calls are TRBV9 and TRBJ2-7; D possibly corresponds to TRBD2 (6 bases). The V gene lost 2 bases and the J gene lost 2 bases, with 8 bases spanning the gap. This CDR3 contains 13 residues. The germline CDR1 and CDR2 sequences are SGDLS and YYNGEE. CDR3 coding DNA: TGTGCCAGCAGCGTCGGGACTGCCTACGAGCAGTACTTC. It yields the protein CASSVGTAYEQYF.

This clonotype was detected only a few times. V and J are TRBV19 and TRBJ2-3; D might be TRBD2 (5 bases). Trimming shortened V by 3 bases and J by 3 bases, and 16 bases separated the two germline ends. The CDR3 is 16 residues long. The germline gives CDR1 LNHDA, CDR2 SQIVND (reference sequence). CDR3 sequence: CASSISVGGGTDTQYF. The CDR3, as DNA: TGTGCCAGTAGTATCTCTGTTGGAGGAGGAACAGATACGCAGTATTTT.

The sample holds a few counts of this clonotype. The rearrangement uses TRBV7-9 and TRBJ1-5; D call uncertain. The CDR3 spans 12 residues. V dropped 3 bases and J dropped 3 bases, with 3 bases sitting between them. Germline CDR1 SEHNR, CDR2 FQNEAQ (reference sequence). The chain's CDR3 is CASSFDNQPQHF. CDR3 coding DNA: TGTGCCAGCAGCTTCGACAATCAGCCCCAGCATTTT.

V and J are TRBV25-1 and TRBJ2-5, with unresolved D. Trimming pared 0 bases from V and 5 bases from J, leaving 10 bases between. Germline-derived CDR1 and CDR2 are MGHDK and SYGVNS. The CDR3 contains 14 residues. CDR3 nucleotide sequence: TGTGCCAGCAGTGAATATGGTAGCTGGGAGACCCAGTACTTC. Protein: CASSEYGSWETQYF.

The chain employs TRBV7-9 and TRBJ1-1; 8 nucleotides agree with TRBD1. This CDR3 has 15 residues. The ends lost 4 bases at V and 5 bases at J; junction bases unmatched: 9. Per the germline V gene, CDR1 is SEHNR and CDR2 is FQNEAQ (reference sequence). CDR3 sequence (DNA): TGTGCCAGCAGCTCCCCGGGACAGGCGGGGACTGAAGCTTTCTTT. Translating it yields CASSSPGQAGTEAFF.

This clonotype was counted between two and nine times. The chain recombines TRBV5-1 with TRBJ2-1; a weak D match, TRBD2 (5 bases). Germline-derived CDR1 and CDR2 are SGHRS and YFSETQ. Between the trimmed V and J ends, which lost 4 bases and 5 bases, there was a span of 16 bases. The CDR3 is 15 residues long. The CDR3 region has the DNA TGCGCCAGCAGCCCAGACATCTCCGGGAACAATGAGCAGTTCTTC. It is translated as CASSPDISGNNEQFF.

This clonotype was detected only a few times. The gene calls are TRBV29-1 and TRBJ2-3, with D hard to call. The CDR3 covers 12 residues. Between the trimmed V and J ends, which lost 3 bases and 2 bases, there was a span of 6 bases. Germline loops: CDR1 SQVTM, CDR2 ANQGSEA. This chain's CDR3 is CSVEASTDTQYF. The CDR3 DNA follows: TGCAGCGTTGAGGCTTCCACAGATACGCAGTATTTT.

This clonotype has only a few counts. The CDR3 sequence: CASSLGELTEQFF. The CDR3 region has the DNA TGTGCCAGCAGCTTAGGAGAGCTTACTGAGCAGTTCTTC. This chain joins TRBV7-6 and TRBJ2-1; D unresolved. CDR1 and CDR2 (germline): SGHVS, FNYEAQ. Trimming cost V 1 base and J 9 bases, with 10 bases left between them. The CDR3 has 13 amino acids.

The sample holds many counts of this clonotype. The chain is built from TRBV27 and TRBJ1-6; 9 bases match TRBD1. The CDR3 has 14 amino acids. J lost 9 bases, V lost 5 bases, and 5 bases had no gene match. The V gene's germline CDR1 is MNHEY and CDR2 SMNVEV (reference sequence). The CDR3 DNA reads TGTGCCAGCAGTCCGGGGACAGGGTTTTCACCCCTCCACTTT. Translating gives CASSPGTGFSPLHF.

The chain joins TRBV3-1 to TRBJ2-3; TRBD1 agrees at 8 bases. The V gene end was trimmed by 5 bases and the J gene end by 2 bases; junction bases not matched to a gene: 6. Germline V CDR1 and CDR2: LGHDT, YNNKEL (reference sequence). This CDR3 has 15 residues. This CDR3 reads CASSYRGTPTDTQYF. CDR3 coding DNA: TGTGCCAGCAGCTACAGGGGGACCCCCACAGATACGCAGTATTTT.

The chain has TRBV6-1 and TRBJ1-5, with D possibly being TRBD1 (5 bases). Trimming pared 2 bases from V and 7 bases from J, leaving 12 bases between. CDR1 and CDR2 from the germline V gene are MNHNS and SASEGT. This CDR3 region has 14 residues. The CDR3 region has the DNA TGTGCCAGCAGTGAAAAAGGGGTAGTGCAGCCCCAGCATTTT. This encodes CASSEKGVVQPQHF.

This clonotype was counted only a few times. CDR3 in DNA: TGTGCCAGCAGTTACGGGACAGGGGACCTTGAGACCCAGTACTTC. Protein product: CASSYGTGDLETQYF. The J gene is TRBJ2-5, the V gene TRBV6-5; 10 bases agree with TRBD1. The CDR3 totals 15 residues. The trim removed 2 bases at V and 5 bases at J, leaving 5 bases unmatched. Germline-derived CDR1 and CDR2 are MNHEY and SVGAGI.

J is TRBJ2-5 and V is TRBV20-1, with D perhaps TRBD1 (6 bases). The germline gives CDR1 DFQATT, CDR2 SNEGSKA (reference sequence). There are 15 residues in the CDR3. V lost 3 bases and J lost 5, with 19 bases in between. The CDR3 DNA is TGCAGTGCTAGGGGCTGGGGGCCCGGGATCGAGACCCAGTACTTC. Protein: CSARGWGPGIETQYF.

This clonotype was picked up many times. The CDR3 DNA reads as TGTGCCAGCAGCTCAGGAGCGTCTGCCTACGAGCAGTACTTC. The encoded protein is CASSSGASAYEQYF. V is TRBV7-9 and J is TRBJ2-7; D is undetermined. Germline CDR1 reads SEHNR; CDR2 reads FQNEAQ (reference sequence). CDR3 size: 14 residues. V shed 4 bases and J shed 2 bases, with 12 bases lying between them.